This T cell receptor beta chain was recovered during a study of OX40 agonist ivuxolimab in advanced cancers. Study-wide context: Ivuxolimab was delivered to patients intravenously every 2 weeks at doses spanning 0.01 to 10 mg/kg. Study findings and constraints: The average count of expanded clones was higher among CD8+ T cells than among CD4+. In the 0.1 to 3.0 mg/kg range, CD4+ and CD8+ blood T cells had expanded clonally by week 6.

CDR1 is SGHTA and CDR2 is FQGTGA in the germline V gene. The CDR3 extends over 19 amino acids. Trimming removed 6 bases at V and 8 bases at J, with 31 bases between. Generated by immunoSEQ multiplex PCR, the TCRdb table keeps only in-frame clones and is missing some. The sample carries about 94,000 clones, about nine tenths recorded once. Researchers took blood at baseline, on cycle 4 day 1, and on cycle 7 day 1. In the case of this clone: What it recognizes is unknown.

The chain uses TRBV7-3 and TRBJ1-4, with D maybe TRBD1 (6 bases). The sample here was CD4+ or CD8+ T cells sorted from blood, taken in a trial of the OX40 agonist ivuxolimab. The TCR sequence derives from an adult with an advanced solid tumor such as melanoma, head and neck, liver or kidney cancer. DNA for the CDR3: TGTGCCAGCAGTTCTCAGGTTTCCGGGACATTAAGCTGGAGGGAAAAACTGTTTTTT. It codes for CASSSQVSGTLSWREKLFF.